This T cell receptor beta chain appears in the sequencing data of a study of shared clonotypes between healthy human individuals. Study findings and constraints: Among the subsets, naive ones generally showed larger estimated richness than memory ones.

Every subset's genomic DNA went evenly onto several immunoSEQ plates. Clones were sequenced by immunoSEQ multiplex PCR, and TCRdb holds only the in-frame ones, with some missing. The table lists about 2.3 million clones, just under 95% of them singletons. Trimming removed 3 bases from V and 4 bases from J; junction bases left unmatched: 1. The germline CDR1 and CDR2 sequences are SEHNR and FQNEAQ (reference sequence). This CDR3 is built from 14 residues. On this clone: Its antigen remains unidentified. This same CDR3 is encoded by further DNA sequences in the sample.

The V gene is TRBV7-9, the J gene TRBJ1-5; 9 bases align to TRBD1. Source material: naive CD4+ T cells from PBMCs. As for subset: CD45RA+ positively selected. The sequence came from a man younger than 35 in good health. Some clones in this sample may be carry-over from other donors' samples. CDR3 loop: CASSLDRGNQPQHF. The CDR3 nucleotides read TGTGCCAGCAGCTTGGACAGGGGTAATCAGCCCCAGCATTTT.